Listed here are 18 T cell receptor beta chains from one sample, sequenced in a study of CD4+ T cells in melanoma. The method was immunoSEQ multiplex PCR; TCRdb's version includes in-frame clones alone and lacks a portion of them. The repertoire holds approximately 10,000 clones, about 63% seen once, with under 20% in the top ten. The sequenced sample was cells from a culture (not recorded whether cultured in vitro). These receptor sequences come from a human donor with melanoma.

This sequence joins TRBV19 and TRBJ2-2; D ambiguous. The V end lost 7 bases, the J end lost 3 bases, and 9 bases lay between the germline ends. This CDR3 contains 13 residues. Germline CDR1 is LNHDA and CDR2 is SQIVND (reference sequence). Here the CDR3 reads CASTNLHTGELFF. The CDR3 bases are TGTGCCAGTACTAACCTTCACACCGGGGAGCTGTTTTTT.

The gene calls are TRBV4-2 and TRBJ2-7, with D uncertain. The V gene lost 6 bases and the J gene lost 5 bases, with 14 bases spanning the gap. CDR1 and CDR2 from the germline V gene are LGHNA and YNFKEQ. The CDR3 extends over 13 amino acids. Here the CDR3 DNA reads TGTGCCAGCAGTGAGTCCCCCGGCGACGAGCAGTACTTC. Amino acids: CASSESPGDEQYF.

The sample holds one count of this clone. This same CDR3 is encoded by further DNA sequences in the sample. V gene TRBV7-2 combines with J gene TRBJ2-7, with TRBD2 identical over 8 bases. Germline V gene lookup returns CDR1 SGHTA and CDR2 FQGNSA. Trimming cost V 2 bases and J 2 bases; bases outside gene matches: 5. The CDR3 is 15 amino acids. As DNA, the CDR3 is TGTGCCAGCAGCTTAATTCCCGGGGGGGCCTACGAGCAGTACTTC. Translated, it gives CASSLIPGGAYEQYF. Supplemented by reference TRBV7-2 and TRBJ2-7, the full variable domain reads GAGVSQSPSNKVTEKGKDVELRCDPISGHTALYWYRQSLGQGLEFLIYFQGNSAPDKSGLPSDRFSAERTGGSVSTLTIQRTQQEDSAVYLCASSLIPGGAYEQYFGPGTRLTVT.

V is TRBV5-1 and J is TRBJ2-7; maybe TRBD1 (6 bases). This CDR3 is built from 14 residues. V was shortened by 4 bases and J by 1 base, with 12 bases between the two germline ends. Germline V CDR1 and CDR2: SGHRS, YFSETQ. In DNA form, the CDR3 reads TGCGCCAGCAGCCCCACGGACAGTTCCTACGAGCAGTACTTC. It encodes CASSPTDSSYEQYF.

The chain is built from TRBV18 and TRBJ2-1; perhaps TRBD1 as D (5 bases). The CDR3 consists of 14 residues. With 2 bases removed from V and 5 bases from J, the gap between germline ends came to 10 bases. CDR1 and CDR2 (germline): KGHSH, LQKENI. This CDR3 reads CASSPGIRDNEQFF. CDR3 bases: TGTGCCAGCTCACCAGGGATCAGGGACAATGAGCAGTTCTTC.

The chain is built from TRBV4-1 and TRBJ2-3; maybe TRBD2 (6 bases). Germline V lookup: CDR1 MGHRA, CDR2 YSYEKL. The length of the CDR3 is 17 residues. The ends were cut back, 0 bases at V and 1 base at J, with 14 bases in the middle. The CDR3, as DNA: TGCGCCAGCAGCCAAGAGTATCTAGCGACGGGCACAGATACGCAGTATTTT. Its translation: CASSQEYLATGTDTQYF.

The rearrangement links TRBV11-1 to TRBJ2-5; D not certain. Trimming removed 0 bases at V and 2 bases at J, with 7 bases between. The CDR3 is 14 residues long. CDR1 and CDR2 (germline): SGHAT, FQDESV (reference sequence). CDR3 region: CASSLARPQETQYF. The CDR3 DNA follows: TGTGCCAGCAGCTTAGCTCGCCCTCAAGAGACCCAGTACTTC.

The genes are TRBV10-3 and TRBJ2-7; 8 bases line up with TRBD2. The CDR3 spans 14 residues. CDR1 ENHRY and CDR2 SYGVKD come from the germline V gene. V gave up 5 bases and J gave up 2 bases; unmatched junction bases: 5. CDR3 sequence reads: CAISPSGGPYEQYF. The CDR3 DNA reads TGTGCCATCAGTCCTTCGGGGGGGCCCTACGAGCAGTACTTC.

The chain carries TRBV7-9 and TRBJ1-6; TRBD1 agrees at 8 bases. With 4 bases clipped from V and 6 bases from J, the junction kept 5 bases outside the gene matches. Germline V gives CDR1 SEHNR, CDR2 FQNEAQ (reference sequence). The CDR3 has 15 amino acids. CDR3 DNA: TGTGCCAGCAGCTCGAAGGACAGGGTTAATTCACCCCTCCACTTT. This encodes CASSSKDRVNSPLHF.

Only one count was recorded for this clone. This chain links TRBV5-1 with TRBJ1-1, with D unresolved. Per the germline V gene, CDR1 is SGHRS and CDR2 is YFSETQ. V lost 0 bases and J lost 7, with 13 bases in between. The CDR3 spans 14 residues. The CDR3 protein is CASSLDWVNGEAFF. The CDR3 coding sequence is TGCGCCAGCAGCTTGGACTGGGTAAACGGTGAAGCTTTCTTT.

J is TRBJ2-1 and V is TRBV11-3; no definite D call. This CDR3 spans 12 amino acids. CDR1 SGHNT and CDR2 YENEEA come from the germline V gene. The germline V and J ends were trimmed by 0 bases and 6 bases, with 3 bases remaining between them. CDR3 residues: CASSLDSNEQFF. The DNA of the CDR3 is TGTGCCAGCAGCTTAGATAGCAATGAGCAGTTCTTC.

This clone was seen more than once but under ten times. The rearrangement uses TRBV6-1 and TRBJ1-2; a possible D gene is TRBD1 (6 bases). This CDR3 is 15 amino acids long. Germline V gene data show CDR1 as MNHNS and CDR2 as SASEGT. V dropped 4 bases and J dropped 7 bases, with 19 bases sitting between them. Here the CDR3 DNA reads TGTGCCAGCAGTGCAAGTACCGGGGGCTGGGCTGGCTACACCTTC. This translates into CASSASTGGWAGYTF.

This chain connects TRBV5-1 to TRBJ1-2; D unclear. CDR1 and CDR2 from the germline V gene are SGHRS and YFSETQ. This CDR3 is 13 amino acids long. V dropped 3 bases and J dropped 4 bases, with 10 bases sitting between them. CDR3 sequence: CASSSVDTYGYTF. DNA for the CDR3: TGCGCCAGCAGCTCCGTAGACACCTATGGCTACACCTTC. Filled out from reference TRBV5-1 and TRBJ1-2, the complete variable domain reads KAGVTQTPRYLIKTRGQQVTLSCSPISGHRSVSWYQQTPGQGLQFLFEYFSETQRNKGNFPGRFSGRQFSNSRSEMNVSTLELGDSALYLCASSSVDTYGYTFGSGTRLTVV.

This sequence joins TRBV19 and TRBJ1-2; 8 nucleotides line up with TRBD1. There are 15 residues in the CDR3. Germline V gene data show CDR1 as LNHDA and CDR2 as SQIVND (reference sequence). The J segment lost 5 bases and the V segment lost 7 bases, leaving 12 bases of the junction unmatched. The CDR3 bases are TGTGCCAGTAAAGACGGAGGGACAGGCTATTATGGCTACACCTTC. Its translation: CASKDGGTGYYGYTF.

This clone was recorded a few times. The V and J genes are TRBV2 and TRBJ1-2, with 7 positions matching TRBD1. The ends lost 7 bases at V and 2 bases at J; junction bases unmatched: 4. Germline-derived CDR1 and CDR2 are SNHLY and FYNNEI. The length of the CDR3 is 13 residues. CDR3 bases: TGTGCCAGCATACAGGACAGGAACTATGGCTACACCTTC. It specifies CASIQDRNYGYTF.

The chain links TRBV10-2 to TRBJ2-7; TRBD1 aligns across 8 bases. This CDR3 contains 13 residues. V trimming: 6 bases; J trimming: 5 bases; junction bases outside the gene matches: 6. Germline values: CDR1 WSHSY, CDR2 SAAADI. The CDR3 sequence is CASRATGAHEQYF. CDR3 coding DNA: TGCGCCAGCAGGGCGACAGGGGCTCACGAGCAGTACTTC.

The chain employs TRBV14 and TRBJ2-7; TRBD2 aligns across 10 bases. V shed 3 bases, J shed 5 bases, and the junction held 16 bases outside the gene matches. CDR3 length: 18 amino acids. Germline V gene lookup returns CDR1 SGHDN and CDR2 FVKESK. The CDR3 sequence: CASSHATTLAGDRHEQYF. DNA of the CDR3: TGTGCCAGCAGCCATGCCACGACGCTAGCGGGGGATAGGCACGAGCAGTACTTC.

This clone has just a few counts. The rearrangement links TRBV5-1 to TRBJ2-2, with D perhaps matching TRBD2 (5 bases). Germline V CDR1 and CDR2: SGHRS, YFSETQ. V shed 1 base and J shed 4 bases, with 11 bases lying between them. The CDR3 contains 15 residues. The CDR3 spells CASSLIEAVTGELFF. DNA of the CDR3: TGCGCCAGCAGCTTGATAGAAGCGGTCACCGGGGAGCTGTTTTTT.